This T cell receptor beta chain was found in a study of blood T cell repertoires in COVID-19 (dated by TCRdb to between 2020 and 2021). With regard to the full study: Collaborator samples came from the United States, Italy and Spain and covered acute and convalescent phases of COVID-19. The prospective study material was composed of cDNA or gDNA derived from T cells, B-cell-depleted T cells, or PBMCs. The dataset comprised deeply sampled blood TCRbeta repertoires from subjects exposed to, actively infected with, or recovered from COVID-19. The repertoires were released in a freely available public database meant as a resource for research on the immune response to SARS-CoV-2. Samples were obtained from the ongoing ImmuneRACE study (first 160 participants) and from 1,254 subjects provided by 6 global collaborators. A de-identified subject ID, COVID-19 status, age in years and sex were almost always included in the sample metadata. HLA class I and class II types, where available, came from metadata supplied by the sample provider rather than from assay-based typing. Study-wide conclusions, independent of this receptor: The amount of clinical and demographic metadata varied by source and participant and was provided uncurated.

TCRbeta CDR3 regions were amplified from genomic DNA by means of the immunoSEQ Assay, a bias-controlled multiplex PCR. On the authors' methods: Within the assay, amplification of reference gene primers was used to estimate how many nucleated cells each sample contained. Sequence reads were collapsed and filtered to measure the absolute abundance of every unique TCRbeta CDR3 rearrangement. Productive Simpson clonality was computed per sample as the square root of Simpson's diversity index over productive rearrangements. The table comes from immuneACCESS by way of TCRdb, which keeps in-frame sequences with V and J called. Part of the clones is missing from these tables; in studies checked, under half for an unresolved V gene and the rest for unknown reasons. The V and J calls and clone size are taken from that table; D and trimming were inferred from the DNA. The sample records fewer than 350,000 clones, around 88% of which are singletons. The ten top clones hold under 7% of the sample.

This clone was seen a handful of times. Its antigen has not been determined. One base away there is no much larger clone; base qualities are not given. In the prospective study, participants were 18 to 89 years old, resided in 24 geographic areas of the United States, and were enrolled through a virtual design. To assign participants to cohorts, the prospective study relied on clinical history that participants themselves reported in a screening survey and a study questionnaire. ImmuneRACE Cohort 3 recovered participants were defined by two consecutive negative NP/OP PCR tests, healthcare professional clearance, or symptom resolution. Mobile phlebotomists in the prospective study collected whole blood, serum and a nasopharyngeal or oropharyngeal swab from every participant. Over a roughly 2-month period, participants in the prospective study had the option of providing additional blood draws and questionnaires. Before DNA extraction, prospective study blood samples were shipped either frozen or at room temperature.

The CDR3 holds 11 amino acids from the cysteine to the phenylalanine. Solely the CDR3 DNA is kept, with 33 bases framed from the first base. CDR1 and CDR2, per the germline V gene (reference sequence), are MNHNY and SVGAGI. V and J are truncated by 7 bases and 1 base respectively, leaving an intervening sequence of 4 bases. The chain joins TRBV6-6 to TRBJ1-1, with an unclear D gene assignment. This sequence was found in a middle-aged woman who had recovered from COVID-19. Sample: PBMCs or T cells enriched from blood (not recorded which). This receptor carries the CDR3 CASNGNTEAFF. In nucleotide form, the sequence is TGTGCCAGCAACGGGAACACTGAAGCTTTCTTT.